This is a list of T cell receptor beta chains from one sample in a study of type 1 regulatory T cells. One entry per CDR3 protein results from TCRdb running MiXCR on the reads. Of approximately 100,000 distinct CDR3 sequences listed, around 30% were seen once; the top ten hold 2.2%. The sequenced sample was CD4+ T cells, either the whole sample or a sorted fraction (not recorded which). Receptor source: a human donor in good health. Each CDR3 is given with its conserved first and last residue. Each record gives: clone size, V gene, J gene, D gene, CDR3 protein, CDR3 DNA. A D gene is named only where the DNA matches it firmly. Rows may omit the clone size; those that give it use once, few, many or a size class.

clone_size: .; v_call: TRBV5-1; j_call: TRBJ2-7; d_call: .; cdr3_aa: CASSSRVTSSLREQYF; cdr3_nt: TGCGCCAGCAGCTCGAGGGTGACTAGTTCCCTACGCGAGCAGTACTTC
clone_size: .; v_call: TRBV10-3; j_call: TRBJ2-7; d_call: .; cdr3_aa: CAISSGLQGGVDEQYF; cdr3_nt: TGTGCCATCAGTAGCGGCCTACAAGGTGGGGTCGACGAGCAGTACTTC
clone_size: .; v_call: TRBV29-1; j_call: TRBJ2-1; d_call: TRBD2; cdr3_aa: CSVEAPGELAGGRAYNEQFF; cdr3_nt: TGCAGCGTTGAAGCTCCCGGGGAACTAGCGGGAGGGAGGGCCTACAATGAGCAGTTCTTC
clone_size: .; v_call: TRBV19; j_call: TRBJ2-1; d_call: .; cdr3_aa: CASSIEAQGGNEQFF; cdr3_nt: TGTGCCAGTAGTATAGAGGCTCAGGGGGGGAATGAGCAGTTCTTC
clone_size: .; v_call: TRBV29-1; j_call: TRBJ2-7; d_call: TRBD1; cdr3_aa: CSVYPGQRGYEQYF; cdr3_nt: TGCAGCGTTTACCCGGGACAGAGGGGCTACGAGCAGTACTTC
clone_size: few; v_call: TRBV5-1; j_call: TRBJ2-5; d_call: .; cdr3_aa: CASSQDLAPQETQYF; cdr3_nt: TGCGCCAGCAGTCAGGACCTAGCGCCCCAAGAGACCCAGTACTTC
clone_size: .; v_call: TRBV20-1; j_call: TRBJ2-2; d_call: .; cdr3_aa: CSATRLANTGELFF; cdr3_nt: TGCAGTGCTACAAGACTGGCCAACACCGGGGAGCTGTTTTTT
clone_size: few; v_call: TRBV12-3/TRBV12-4; j_call: TRBJ1-5; d_call: .; cdr3_aa: CASSFQSNQPQHF; cdr3_nt: TGTGCCAGCAGTTTCCAGAGCAATCAGCCCCAGCATTTT
clone_size: .; v_call: TRBV6-5; j_call: TRBJ2-3; d_call: TRBD2; cdr3_aa: CASSYRTSLLDTQYF; cdr3_nt: TGTGCCAGCAGTTACCGGACTAGCTTATTAGATACGCAGTATTTT
clone_size: many; v_call: TRBV6-5; j_call: TRBJ2-7; d_call: TRBD2; cdr3_aa: CASSSTSGTYEQYF; cdr3_nt: TGTGCCAGCAGTTCAACTAGCGGGACGTACGAGCAGTACTTC
clone_size: .; v_call: TRBV19; j_call: TRBJ2-4; d_call: .; cdr3_aa: CASSWGRDIQYF; cdr3_nt: TGTGCCAGTAGTTGGGGGCGGGACATTCAGTACTTC
clone_size: .; v_call: TRBV7-2; j_call: TRBJ1-1; d_call: TRBD1; cdr3_aa: CASSPGTGSTEAFF; cdr3_nt: TGTGCCAGCAGCCCAGGGACAGGGAGCACTGAAGCTTTCTTT
clone_size: few; v_call: TRBV20-1; j_call: TRBJ2-6; d_call: TRBD1; cdr3_aa: CSADQTGGIVSGANVLTF; cdr3_nt: TGCAGTGCTGACCAGACAGGGGGCATCGTCTCTGGGGCCAACGTCCTGACTTTC
clone_size: .; v_call: TRBV3-1; j_call: TRBJ2-7; d_call: .; cdr3_aa: CASSQGRRESKQYF; cdr3_nt: TGTGCCAGCAGCCAAGGCCGGCGGGAATCGAAGCAGTACTTC
clone_size: .; v_call: TRBV27; j_call: TRBJ2-2; d_call: .; cdr3_aa: CASSLFPRNTGELFF; cdr3_nt: TGTGCCAGCAGTTTATTTCCCAGAAACACCGGGGAGCTGTTTTTT
clone_size: few; v_call: TRBV6-5; j_call: TRBJ1-2; d_call: .; cdr3_aa: CASSVQQGRGGYTF; cdr3_nt: TGTGCCAGCAGCGTACAACAGGGTAGGGGTGGCTACACCTTC
clone_size: few; v_call: TRBV3-1; j_call: TRBJ2-7; d_call: .; cdr3_aa: CASSPSASGEQYF; cdr3_nt: TGTGCCAGCAGCCCTAGCGCCTCGGGCGAGCAGTACTTC
clone_size: few; v_call: TRBV7-3; j_call: TRBJ2-7; d_call: .; cdr3_aa: CASSLTLASEQYF; cdr3_nt: TGTGCCAGCAGCCTCACCCTAGCGTCCGAGCAGTACTTC
clone_size: few; v_call: TRBV5-4; j_call: TRBJ2-3; d_call: .; cdr3_aa: CASTLGSAKYF; cdr3_nt: TGTGCCAGCACCTTGGGTAGCGCTAAGTATTTT
clone_size: .; v_call: TRBV30; j_call: TRBJ2-2; d_call: .; cdr3_aa: CAWNGQNTGDLFF; cdr3_nt: TGTGCCTGGAATGGACAGAACACCGGGGACCTGTTTTTT
clone_size: .; v_call: TRBV5-1; j_call: TRBJ2-1; d_call: .; cdr3_aa: CASSLEALSSYNEQFF; cdr3_nt: TGCGCCAGCAGCTTGGAGGCTCTAAGCTCCTACAATGAGCAGTTCTTC
clone_size: .; v_call: TRBV3-1; j_call: TRBJ2-7; d_call: .; cdr3_aa: CASSHEDFYEQYF; cdr3_nt: TGTGCCAGCAGCCACGAGGATTTCTACGAGCAGTACTTC
clone_size: .; v_call: TRBV19; j_call: TRBJ2-1; d_call: .; cdr3_aa: CASRIQGLERNEQFF; cdr3_nt: TGTGCCAGTAGAATCCAGGGACTTGAGCGCAATGAGCAGTTCTTC
clone_size: .; v_call: TRBV20-1; j_call: TRBJ2-5; d_call: .; cdr3_aa: CSARDYETQYF; cdr3_nt: TGCAGTGCTAGAGATTACGAGACCCAGTACTTC
clone_size: .; v_call: TRBV3-1; j_call: TRBJ2-5; d_call: .; cdr3_aa: CASSRLTRETQYF; cdr3_nt: TGTGCCAGCAGCCGCCTTACTAGGGAGACCCAGTACTTC
clone_size: few; v_call: TRBV12-3/TRBV12-4; j_call: TRBJ2-3; d_call: .; cdr3_aa: CASSPIGGLSTDTQYF; cdr3_nt: TGTGCCAGCAGTCCCATTGGGGGCCTCAGCACAGATACGCAGTATTTT
clone_size: .; v_call: TRBV3-1; j_call: TRBJ2-1; d_call: TRBD2; cdr3_aa: CASSQDTGGRYNEQFF; cdr3_nt: TGTGCCAGCAGCCAAGATACCGGCGGGAGATACAATGAGCAGTTCTTC
clone_size: .; v_call: TRBV12-3/TRBV12-4; j_call: TRBJ2-7; d_call: .; cdr3_aa: CASSMSVGEQYF; cdr3_nt: TGTGCCAGCAGCATGTCGGTCGGCGAGCAGTACTTC
clone_size: many; v_call: TRBV7-2; j_call: TRBJ2-1; d_call: .; cdr3_aa: CASSLSSSYNEQFF; cdr3_nt: TGTGCCAGCAGCTTGAGCAGCTCCTACAATGAGCAGTTCTTC
clone_size: .; v_call: TRBV5-6; j_call: TRBJ2-7; d_call: .; cdr3_aa: CASSPWTVYEQYF; cdr3_nt: TGTGCCAGCAGCCCGTGGACAGTTTACGAGCAGTACTTC
clone_size: few; v_call: TRBV14; j_call: TRBJ1-1; d_call: .; cdr3_aa: CASSPRFQLMNTEAFF; cdr3_nt: TGTGCCAGCAGCCCAAGGTTCCAGCTCATGAACACTGAAGCTTTCTTT